This T cell receptor (beta chain) was captured in a study of OX40 agonist ivuxolimab in advanced cancers. Study in general: At 0.01 to 10 mg/kg, ivuxolimab was administered intravenously to patients every 2 weeks. Antecedent anti-PD-1, anti-PD-L1 or anti-CTLA-4 therapy was permissible, with about 40% having received some.

TCRdb's table, derived via immunoSEQ multiplex PCR, lists solely in-frame clones and lacks some. The sample lists about 83,000 clones; just over 90% were seen once. This TCR was recovered from an adult with an advanced solid tumor such as melanoma, head and neck, liver or kidney cancer. The sequencing here drew on CD4+ or CD8+ T cells sorted from blood, taken in a trial of the OX40 agonist ivuxolimab.

Here the CDR3 reads CAIRPGPQGEQYF. CDR3 DNA: TGCGCCATCCGTCCGGGACCCCAAGGCGAGCAGTACTTC. This chain joins TRBV10-2 and TRBJ2-7; D tentatively fits TRBD1 or TRBD2 (5 bases each). Germline V gene sequence: CDR1 WSHSY, CDR2 SAAADI. Between the trimmed V and J ends, which lost 10 bases and 6 bases, there was a span of 19 bases. There are 13 residues in the CDR3.